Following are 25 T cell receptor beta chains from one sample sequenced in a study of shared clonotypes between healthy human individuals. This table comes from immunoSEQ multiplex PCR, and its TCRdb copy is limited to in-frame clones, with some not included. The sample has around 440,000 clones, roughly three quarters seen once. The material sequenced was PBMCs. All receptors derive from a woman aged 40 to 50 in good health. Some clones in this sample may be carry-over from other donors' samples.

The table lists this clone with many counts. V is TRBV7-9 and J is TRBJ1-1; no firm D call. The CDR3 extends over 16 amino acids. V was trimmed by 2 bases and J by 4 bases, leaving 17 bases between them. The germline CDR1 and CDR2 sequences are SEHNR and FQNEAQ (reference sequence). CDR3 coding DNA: TGTGCCAGCAGCTTACCGCCAATAAGGATCTCCACTGAAGCTTTCTTT. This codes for CASSLPPIRISTEAFF.

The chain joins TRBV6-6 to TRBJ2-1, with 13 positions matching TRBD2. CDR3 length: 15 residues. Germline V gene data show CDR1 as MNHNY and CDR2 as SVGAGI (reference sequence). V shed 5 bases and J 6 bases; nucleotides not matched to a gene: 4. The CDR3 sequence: CASSRRTSGSNEQFF. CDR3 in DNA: TGTGCCAGCAGTCGTCGGACTAGCGGGAGCAATGAGCAGTTCTTC.

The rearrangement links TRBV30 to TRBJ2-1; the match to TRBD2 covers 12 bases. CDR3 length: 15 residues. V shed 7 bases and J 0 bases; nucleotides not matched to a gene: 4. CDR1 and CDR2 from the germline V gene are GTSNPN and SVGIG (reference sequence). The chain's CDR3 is CASATSGSSYNEQFF. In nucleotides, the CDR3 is TGTGCCTCCGCGACTAGCGGGAGCTCCTACAATGAGCAGTTCTTC.

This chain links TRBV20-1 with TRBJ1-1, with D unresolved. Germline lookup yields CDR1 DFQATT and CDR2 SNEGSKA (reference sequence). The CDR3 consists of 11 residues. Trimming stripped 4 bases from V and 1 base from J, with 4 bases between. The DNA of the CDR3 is TGCAGTGCTAACGGGAACACTGAAGCTTTCTTT. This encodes CSANGNTEAFF.

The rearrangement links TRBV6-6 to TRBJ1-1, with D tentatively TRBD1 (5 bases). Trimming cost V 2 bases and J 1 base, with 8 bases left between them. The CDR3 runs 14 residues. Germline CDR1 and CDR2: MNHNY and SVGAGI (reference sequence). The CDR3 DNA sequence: TGTGCCAGCAGTTACGGGGGGAAGAACACTGAAGCTTTCTTT. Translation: CASSYGGKNTEAFF.

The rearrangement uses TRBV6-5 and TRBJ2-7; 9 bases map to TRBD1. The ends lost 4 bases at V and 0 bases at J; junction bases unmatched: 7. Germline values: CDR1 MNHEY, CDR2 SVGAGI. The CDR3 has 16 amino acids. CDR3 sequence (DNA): TGTGCCAGCAGTTTTTCCGGGACAGGGATCTCCTACGAGCAGTACTTC. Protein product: CASSFSGTGISYEQYF.

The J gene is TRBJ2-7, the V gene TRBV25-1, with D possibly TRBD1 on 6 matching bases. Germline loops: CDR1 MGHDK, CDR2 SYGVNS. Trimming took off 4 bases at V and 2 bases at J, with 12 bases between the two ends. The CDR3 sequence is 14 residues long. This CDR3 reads CASSAAGAPYEQYF. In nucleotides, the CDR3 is TGTGCCAGCAGTGCCGCAGGGGCACCCTACGAGCAGTACTTC.

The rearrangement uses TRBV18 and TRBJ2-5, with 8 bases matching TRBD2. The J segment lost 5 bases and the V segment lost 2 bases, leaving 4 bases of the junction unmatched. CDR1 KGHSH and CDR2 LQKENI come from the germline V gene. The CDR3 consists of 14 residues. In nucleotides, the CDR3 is TGTGCCAGCTCACCAAACGGGGGGGCTGAGACCCAGTACTTC. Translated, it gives CASSPNGGAETQYF.

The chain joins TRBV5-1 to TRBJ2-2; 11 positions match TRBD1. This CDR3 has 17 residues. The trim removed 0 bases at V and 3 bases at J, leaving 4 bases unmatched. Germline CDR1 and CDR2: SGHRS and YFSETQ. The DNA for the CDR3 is TGCGCCAGCAGCTTGGGCCCGGGACAGGGGGACACCGGGGAGCTGTTTTTT. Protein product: CASSLGPGQGDTGELFF.

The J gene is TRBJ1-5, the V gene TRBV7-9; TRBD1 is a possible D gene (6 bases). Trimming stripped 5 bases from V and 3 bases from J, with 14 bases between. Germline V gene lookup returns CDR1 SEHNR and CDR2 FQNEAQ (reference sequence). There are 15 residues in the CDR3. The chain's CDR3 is CASSPGRGDNQPQHF. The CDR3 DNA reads TGTGCCAGCAGCCCCGGCAGGGGTGACAATCAGCCCCAGCATTTT.

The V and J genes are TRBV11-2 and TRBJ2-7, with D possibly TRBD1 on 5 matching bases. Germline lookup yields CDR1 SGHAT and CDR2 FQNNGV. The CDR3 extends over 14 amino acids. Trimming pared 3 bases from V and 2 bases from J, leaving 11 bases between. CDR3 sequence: CASSLTVTAYEQYF. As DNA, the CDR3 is TGTGCCAGCAGCTTGACAGTTACAGCCTACGAGCAGTACTTC.

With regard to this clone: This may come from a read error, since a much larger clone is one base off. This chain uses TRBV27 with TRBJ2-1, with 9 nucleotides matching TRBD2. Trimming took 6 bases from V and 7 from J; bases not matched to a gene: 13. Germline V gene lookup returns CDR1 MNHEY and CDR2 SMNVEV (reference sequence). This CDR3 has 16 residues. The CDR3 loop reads CASSLLAGGSKNEQFF. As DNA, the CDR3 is TGTGCCAGCAGCCTGCTGGCGGGAGGGTCGAAAAATGAGCAGTTCTTC.

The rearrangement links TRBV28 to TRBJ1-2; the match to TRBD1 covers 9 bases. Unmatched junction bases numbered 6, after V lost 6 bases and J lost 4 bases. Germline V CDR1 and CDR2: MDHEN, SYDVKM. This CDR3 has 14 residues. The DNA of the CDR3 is TGTGCCAGCAGCCAGGGACAGGGCCTCTATGGCTACACCTTC. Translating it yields CASSQGQGLYGYTF.

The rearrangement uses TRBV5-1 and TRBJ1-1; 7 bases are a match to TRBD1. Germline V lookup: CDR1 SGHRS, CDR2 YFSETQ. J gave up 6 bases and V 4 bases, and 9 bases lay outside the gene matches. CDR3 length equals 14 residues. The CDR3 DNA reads TGCGCCAGCAGCCAGAGACAGGGACGGGCTGAAGCTTTCTTT. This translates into CASSQRQGRAEAFF.

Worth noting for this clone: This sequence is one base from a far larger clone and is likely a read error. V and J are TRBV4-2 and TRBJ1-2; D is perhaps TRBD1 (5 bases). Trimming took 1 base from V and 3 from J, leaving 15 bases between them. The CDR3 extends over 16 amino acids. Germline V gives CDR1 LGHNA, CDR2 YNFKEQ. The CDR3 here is CASSQGLGAGDYGYTF. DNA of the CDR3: TGTGCCAGCAGCCAAGGTCTAGGGGCGGGGGACTATGGCTACACCTTC.

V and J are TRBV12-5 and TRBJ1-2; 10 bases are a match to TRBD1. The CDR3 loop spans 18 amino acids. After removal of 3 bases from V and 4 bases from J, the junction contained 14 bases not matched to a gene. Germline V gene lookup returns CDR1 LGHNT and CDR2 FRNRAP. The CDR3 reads CASGFHFPGTGDIYGYTF. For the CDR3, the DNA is TGTGCTAGTGGTTTTCACTTCCCCGGGACAGGGGACATCTATGGCTACACCTTC.

CDR3: CASSTGTLEQPQHF. Here the CDR3 DNA reads TGTGCCAGTAGCACAGGGACGTTAGAACAGCCCCAGCATTTT. J is TRBJ1-5 and V is TRBV19; TRBD1 is a possible D gene (6 bases). Germline lookup yields CDR1 LNHDA and CDR2 SQIVND (reference sequence). V dropped 6 bases and J dropped 7 bases, with 16 bases sitting between them. There are 14 residues in the CDR3.

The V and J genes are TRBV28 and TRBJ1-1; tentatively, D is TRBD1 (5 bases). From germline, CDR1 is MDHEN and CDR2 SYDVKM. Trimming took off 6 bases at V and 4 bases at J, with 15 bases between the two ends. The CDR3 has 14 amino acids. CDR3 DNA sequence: TGTGCCAGCAGAGTCCAGGGAAGGGGCACTGAAGCTTTCTTT. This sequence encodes CASRVQGRGTEAFF. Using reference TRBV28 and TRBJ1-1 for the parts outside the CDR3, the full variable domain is DVKVTQSSRYLVKRTGEKVFLECVQDMDHENMFWYRQDPGLGLRLIYFSYDVKMKEKGDIPEGYSVSREKKERFSLILESASTNQTSMYLCASRVQGRGTEAFFGQGTRLTVV.

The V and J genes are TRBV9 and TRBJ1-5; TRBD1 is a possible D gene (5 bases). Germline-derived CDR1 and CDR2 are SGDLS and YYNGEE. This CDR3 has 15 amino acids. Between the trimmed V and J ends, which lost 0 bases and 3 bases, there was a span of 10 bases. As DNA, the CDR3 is TGTGCCAGCAGCGTAGACTCAGGGTACAATCAGCCCCAGCATTTT. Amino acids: CASSVDSGYNQPQHF.

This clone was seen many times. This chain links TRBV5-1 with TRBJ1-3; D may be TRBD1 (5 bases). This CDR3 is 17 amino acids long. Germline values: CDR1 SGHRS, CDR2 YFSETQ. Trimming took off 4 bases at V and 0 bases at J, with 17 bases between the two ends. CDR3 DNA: TGCGCCAGCAGCCACACCGGGACCGACCGCTCTGGAAACACCATATATTTT. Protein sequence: CASSHTGTDRSGNTIYF.

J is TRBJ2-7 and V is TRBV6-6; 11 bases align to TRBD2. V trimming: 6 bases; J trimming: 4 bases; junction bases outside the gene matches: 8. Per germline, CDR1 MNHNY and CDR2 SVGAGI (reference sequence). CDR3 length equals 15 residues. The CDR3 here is CASRPGTSGRYEQYF. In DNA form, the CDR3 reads TGTGCCAGCAGACCAGGGACTAGCGGCAGGTACGAGCAGTACTTC.

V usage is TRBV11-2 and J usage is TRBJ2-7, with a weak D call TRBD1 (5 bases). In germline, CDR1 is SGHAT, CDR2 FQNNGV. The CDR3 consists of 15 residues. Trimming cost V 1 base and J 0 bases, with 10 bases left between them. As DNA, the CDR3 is TGTGCCAGCAGCTTAGTACCGGACACCTCCTACGAGCAGTACTTC. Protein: CASSLVPDTSYEQYF.

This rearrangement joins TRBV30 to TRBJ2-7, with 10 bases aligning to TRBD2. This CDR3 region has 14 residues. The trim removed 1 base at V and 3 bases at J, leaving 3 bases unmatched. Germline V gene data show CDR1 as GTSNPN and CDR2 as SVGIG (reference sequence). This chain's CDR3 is CAWSAASGSYEQYF. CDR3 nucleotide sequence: TGTGCCTGGAGTGCGGCTAGCGGGAGCTACGAGCAGTACTTC. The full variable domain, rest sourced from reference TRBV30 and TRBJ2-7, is SQTIHQWPATLVQPVGSPLSLECTVEGTSNPNLYWYRQAAGRGLQLLFYSVGIGQISSEVPQNLSASRPQDRQFILSSKKLLLSDSGFYLCAWSAASGSYEQYFGPGTRLTVT.

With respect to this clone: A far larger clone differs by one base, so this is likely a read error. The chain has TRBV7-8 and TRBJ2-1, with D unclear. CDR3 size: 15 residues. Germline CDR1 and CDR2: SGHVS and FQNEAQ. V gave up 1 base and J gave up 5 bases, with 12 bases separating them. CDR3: CASSLVVGTHNEQFF. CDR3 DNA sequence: TGTGCCAGCAGCTTAGTGGTGGGAACCCACAATGAGCAGTTCTTC.

The CDR3 coding sequence is TGTGCCAGCAGCGCCTACGGCCCGCAAGAGACCCAGTACTTC. Amino acid sequence: CASSAYGPQETQYF. The chain uses TRBV7-2 and TRBJ2-5, with D unresolved. This CDR3 comprises 14 residues. V gave up 5 bases and J gave up 2 bases, with 12 bases separating them. In germline, CDR1 is SGHTA, CDR2 FQGNSA.